Listed here is a single TCR beta chain. CDR3 length: 16 amino acids. J was trimmed by 1 base and V by 5 bases; bases with no gene match: 11. Germline values: CDR1 SGHDT, CDR2 YYEEEE. Libraries were prepared by immunoSEQ multiplex PCR; TCRdb keeps only in-frame clonotypes and omits some of them. Among about 130,000 clones listed, approximately 82% were seen once. The sample originates from a study of blood T cell repertoires in COVID-19. This rearrangement joins TRBV5-6 to TRBJ2-5; 7 bases line up with TRBD1. The sequenced material came from peripheral blood. This TCR was sampled from a woman aged 50 to 60 with acute or convalescent COVID-19. The CDR3 sequence: CASSKKTGLFQETQYF. The CDR3 nucleotides are TGTGCCAGCAGTAAAAAGACAGGGCTATTCCAAGAGACCCAGTACTTC.